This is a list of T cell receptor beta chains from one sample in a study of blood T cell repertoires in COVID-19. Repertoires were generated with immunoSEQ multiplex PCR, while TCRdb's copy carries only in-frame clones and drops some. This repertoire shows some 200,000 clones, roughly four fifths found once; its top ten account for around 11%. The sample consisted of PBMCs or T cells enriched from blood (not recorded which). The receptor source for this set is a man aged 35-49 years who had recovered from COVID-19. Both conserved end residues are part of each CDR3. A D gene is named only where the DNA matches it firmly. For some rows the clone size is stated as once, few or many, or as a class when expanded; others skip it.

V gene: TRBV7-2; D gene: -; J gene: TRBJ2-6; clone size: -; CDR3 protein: CASSFQVTGANVLTF; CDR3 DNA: TGTGCCAGCAGCTTCCAGGTAACTGGGGCCAACGTCCTGACTTTC
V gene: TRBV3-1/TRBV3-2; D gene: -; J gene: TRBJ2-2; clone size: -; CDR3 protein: CASIPKGDTGELFF; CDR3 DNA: TGTGCCAGCATCCCCAAGGGGGACACCGGGGAGCTGTTTTTT
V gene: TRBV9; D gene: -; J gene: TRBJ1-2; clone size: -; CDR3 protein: CASSALTGPYFGYTF; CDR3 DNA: TGTGCCAGCAGCGCATTGACAGGCCCCTATTTCGGCTACACCTTC
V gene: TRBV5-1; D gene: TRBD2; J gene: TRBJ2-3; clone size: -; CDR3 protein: CASSLVGEGSDTQYF; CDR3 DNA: TGCGCCAGCAGCTTGGTGGGGGAGGGCTCAGATACGCAGTATTTT
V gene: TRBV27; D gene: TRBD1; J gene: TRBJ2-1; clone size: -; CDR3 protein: CAIRQGGPNEQFF; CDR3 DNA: TGTGCCATCCGACAGGGTGGGCCTAATGAGCAGTTCTTC
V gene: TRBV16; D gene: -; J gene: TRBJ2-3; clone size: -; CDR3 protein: CASSRGSVGGDTQYF; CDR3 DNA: TGTGCCAGCAGCCGGGGCTCTGTCGGGGGAGATACGCAGTATTTT
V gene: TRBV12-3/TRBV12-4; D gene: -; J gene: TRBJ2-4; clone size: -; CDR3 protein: CASSSPQRTGQYF; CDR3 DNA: TGTGCCAGCAGTTCCCCCCAAAGGACTGGCCAGTACTTC
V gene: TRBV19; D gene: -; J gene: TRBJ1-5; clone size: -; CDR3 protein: CASSIRVVQPQHF; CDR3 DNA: TGTGCCAGTAGTATACGGGTAGTTCAGCCCCAGCATTTT
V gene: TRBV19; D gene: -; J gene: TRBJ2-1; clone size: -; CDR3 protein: CASSLAGLRGTNEQFF; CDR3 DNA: TGTGCCAGTAGTTTAGCTGGACTACGGGGGACCAATGAGCAGTTCTTC
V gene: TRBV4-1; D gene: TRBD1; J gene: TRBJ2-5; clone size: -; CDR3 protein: CASSQANRGQETQYF; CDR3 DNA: TGCGCCAGCAGCCAGGCAAACAGGGGGCAAGAGACCCAGTACTTC
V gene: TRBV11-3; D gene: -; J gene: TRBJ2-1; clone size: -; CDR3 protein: CASSSRRGPLHNEQFF; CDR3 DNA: TGTGCCAGCAGCTCGAGGCGGGGTCCCTTGCACAATGAGCAGTTCTTC
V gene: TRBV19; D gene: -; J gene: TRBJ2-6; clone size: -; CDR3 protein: CASSKRWGPTGANVLTF; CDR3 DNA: TGTGCCAGTAGTAAACGTTGGGGCCCGACTGGGGCCAACGTCCTGACTTTC
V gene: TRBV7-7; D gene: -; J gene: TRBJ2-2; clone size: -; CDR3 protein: CASSPGTLLNTGELFF; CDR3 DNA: TGTGCCAGCAGCCCTGGGACACTTCTCAACACCGGGGAGCTGTTTTTT
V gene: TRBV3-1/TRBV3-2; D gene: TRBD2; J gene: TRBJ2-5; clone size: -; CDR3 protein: CASSKKTSGTKETQYF; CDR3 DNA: TGTGCCAGCAGCAAAAAGACTAGCGGGACGAAGGAGACCCAGTACTTC
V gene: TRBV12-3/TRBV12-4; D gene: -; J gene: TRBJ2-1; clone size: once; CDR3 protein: CASRMDGLDEQFF; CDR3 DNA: TGTGCCAGCAGAATGGACGGACTGGATGAGCAGTTCTTC
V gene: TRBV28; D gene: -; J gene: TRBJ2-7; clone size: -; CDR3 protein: CASSLFSATYEQYF; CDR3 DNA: TGTGCCAGCAGTTTATTTAGCGCGACCTACGAGCAGTACTTC
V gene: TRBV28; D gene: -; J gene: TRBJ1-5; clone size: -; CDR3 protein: CASSPPIQPQHF; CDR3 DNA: TGTGCCAGCAGCCCCCCTATTCAGCCCCAGCATTTT
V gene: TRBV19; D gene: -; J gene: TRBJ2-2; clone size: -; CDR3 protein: CASSGRANTGELFF; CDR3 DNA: TGTGCCAGTAGTGGCAGGGCGAACACCGGGGAGCTGTTTTTT
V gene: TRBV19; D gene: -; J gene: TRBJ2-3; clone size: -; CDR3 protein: CASSNPPGGGGDTQYF; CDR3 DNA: TGTGCCAGTAGTAACCCTCCAGGGGGCGGGGGAGATACGCAGTATTTT
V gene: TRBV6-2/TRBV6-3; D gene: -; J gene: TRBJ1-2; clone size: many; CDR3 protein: CASSYPTGFGYTF; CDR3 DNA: TGTGCCAGCAGTTACCCTACAGGTTTTGGCTACACCTTC
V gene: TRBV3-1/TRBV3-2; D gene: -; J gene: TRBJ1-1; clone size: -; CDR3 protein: CASSQDRKMNTEAFF; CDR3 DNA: TGTGCCAGCAGCCAAGATAGAAAGATGAACACTGAAGCTTTCTTT
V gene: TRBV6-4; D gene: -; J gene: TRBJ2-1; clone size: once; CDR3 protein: CASSDSITGFGEQFF; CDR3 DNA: TGTGCCAGCAGTGACTCGATAACAGGGTTTGGTGAGCAGTTCTTC
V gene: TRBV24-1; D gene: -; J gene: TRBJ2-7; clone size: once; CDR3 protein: CATSDLAGYEQYF; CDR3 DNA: TGTGCCACCAGTGATTTAGCCGGCTACGAGCAGTACTTC
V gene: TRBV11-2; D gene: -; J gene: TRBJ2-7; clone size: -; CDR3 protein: CASSLDLGEQYF; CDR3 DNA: TGTGCCAGCAGCTTAGATCTCGGCGAGCAGTACTTC
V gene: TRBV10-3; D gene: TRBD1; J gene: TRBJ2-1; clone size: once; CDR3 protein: CAIMGQGGHNEQFF; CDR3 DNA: TGTGCCATCATGGGACAGGGAGGACACAATGAGCAGTTCTTC
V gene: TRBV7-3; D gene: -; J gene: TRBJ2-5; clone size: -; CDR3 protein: CASSAIPQETQYF; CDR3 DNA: TGTGCCAGCTCAGCGATTCCTCAAGAGACCCAGTACTTC
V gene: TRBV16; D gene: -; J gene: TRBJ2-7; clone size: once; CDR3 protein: CASSQFLGLYEQYF; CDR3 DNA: TGTGCCAGCAGCCAATTCCTGGGACTCTACGAGCAGTACTTC
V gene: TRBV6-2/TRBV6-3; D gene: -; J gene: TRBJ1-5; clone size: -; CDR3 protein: CASSYQSAGNQPQHF; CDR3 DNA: TGTGCCAGCAGTTACCAGTCCGCGGGCAATCAGCCCCAGCATTTT
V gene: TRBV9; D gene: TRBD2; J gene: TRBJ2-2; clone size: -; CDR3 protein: CASSGVSSGKGVGELFF; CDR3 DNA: TGTGCCAGCAGCGGCGTATCTAGCGGGAAAGGTGTCGGGGAGCTGTTTTTT
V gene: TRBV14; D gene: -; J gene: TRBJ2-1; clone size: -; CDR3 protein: CASSQRTGYNEQFF; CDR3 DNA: TGTGCCAGCAGCCAAAGGACTGGGTACAATGAGCAGTTCTTC
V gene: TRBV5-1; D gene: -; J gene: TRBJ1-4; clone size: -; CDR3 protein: CASRRGAGGTNEKLFF; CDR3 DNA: TGCGCCAGCCGACGCGGGGCAGGAGGGACTAATGAAAAACTGTTTTTT
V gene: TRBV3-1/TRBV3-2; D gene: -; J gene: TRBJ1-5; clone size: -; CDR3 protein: CASSQVGVPPQHF; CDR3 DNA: TGTGCCAGCAGCCAAGTTGGAGTCCCGCCCCAGCATTTT
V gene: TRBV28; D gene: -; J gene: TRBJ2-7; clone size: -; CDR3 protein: CASSVGGSYEQYF; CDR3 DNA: TGTGCCAGCAGTGTAGGAGGCTCCTACGAGCAGTACTTC
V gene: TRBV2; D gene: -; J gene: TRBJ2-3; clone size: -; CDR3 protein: CASSEDSMTDTQYF; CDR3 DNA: TGTGCCAGCAGTGAAGACAGTATGACAGATACGCAGTATTTT
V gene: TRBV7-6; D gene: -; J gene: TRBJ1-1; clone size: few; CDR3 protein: CASSPKANTEAFF; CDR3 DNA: TGTGCCAGCAGCCCTAAAGCGAACACTGAAGCTTTCTTT
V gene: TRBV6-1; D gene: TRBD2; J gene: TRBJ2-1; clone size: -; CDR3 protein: CASSEAWTSSNEQFF; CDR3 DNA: TGTGCCAGCAGTGAAGCTTGGACTAGTAGCAATGAGCAGTTCTTC
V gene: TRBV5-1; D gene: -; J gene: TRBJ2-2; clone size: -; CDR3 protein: CASSLARGQNTGELFF; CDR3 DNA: TGCGCCAGCAGCTTGGCCAGGGGACAGAACACCGGGGAGCTGTTTTTT
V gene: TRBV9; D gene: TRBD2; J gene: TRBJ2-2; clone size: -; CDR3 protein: CASSAGLAGVRRELFF; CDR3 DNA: TGTGCCAGCAGCGCCGGACTAGCGGGAGTTCGAAGGGAGCTGTTTTTT
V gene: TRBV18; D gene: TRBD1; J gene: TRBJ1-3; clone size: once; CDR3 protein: CASSPGTGGSGNTIYF; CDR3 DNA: TGTGCCAGCTCACCGGGGACAGGGGGCTCTGGAAACACCATATATTTT
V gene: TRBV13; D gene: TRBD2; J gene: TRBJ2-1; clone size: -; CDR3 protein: CASSTTTSHNEQFF; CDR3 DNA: TGTGCCAGCAGCACCACGACTAGCCACAATGAGCAGTTCTTC
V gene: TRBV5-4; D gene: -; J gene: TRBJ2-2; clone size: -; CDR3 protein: CASSSGHSGTGELFF; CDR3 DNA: TGTGCCAGCAGCTCGGGACATTCGGGCACCGGGGAGCTGTTTTTT
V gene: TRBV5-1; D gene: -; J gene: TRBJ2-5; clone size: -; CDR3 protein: CASSLEGSQETQYF; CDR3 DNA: TGCGCCAGCAGCTTGGAGGGGTCCCAAGAGACCCAGTACTTC
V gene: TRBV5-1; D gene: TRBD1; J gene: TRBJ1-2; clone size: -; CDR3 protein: CASSQQGAGYGYTF; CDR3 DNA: TGCGCCAGCAGTCAACAGGGGGCTGGGTATGGCTACACCTTC
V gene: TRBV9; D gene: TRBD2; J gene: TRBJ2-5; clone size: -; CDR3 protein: CASSVATQAGGEETQYF; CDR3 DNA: TGTGCCAGCAGCGTAGCTACTCAGGCGGGAGGGGAGGAGACCCAGTACTTC
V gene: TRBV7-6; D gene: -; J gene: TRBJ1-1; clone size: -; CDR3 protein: CASSLDSSVGDTEAFF; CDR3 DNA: TGTGCCAGCAGCTTAGACTCCTCGGTCGGGGACACTGAAGCTTTCTTT
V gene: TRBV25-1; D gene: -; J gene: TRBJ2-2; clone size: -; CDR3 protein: CASSGRTTNTGELFF; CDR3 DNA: TGTGCCAGCAGTGGGAGGACCACGAACACCGGGGAGCTGTTTTTT
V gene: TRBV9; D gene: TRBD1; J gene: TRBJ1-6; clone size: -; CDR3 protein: CASSVASVGDSYNSPLHF; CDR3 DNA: TGTGCCAGCAGCGTAGCCTCCGTGGGGGACAGCTATAATTCACCCCTCCACTTT